Presented here are 8 T cell receptor beta chains from one specimen sequenced in a study of shared clonotypes between healthy human individuals. This table comes from immunoSEQ multiplex PCR, and its TCRdb copy is limited to in-frame clones, with some not included. The sample includes about 2.2 million clones, just under 95% of them seen just once. Naive-designated CD8 cells lacked CD45RO, were positively enriched for CCR7, and omitted terminally differentiated effector memory CD45RA+ cells. The sample was naive CD8+ T cells from PBMCs. Source of these receptors: a man younger than 35 in good health. Some clones in this sample may be carry-over from other donors' samples.

The chain employs TRBV7-3 and TRBJ2-7; possible D gene TRBD1, 5 bases. In germline, CDR1 is SGHTA, CDR2 FQGTGA. The V end was cut by 2 bases, the J end by 6 bases, with 11 bases between. CDR3 length: 13 amino acids. The chain's CDR3 is CASSLAQGGEQYF. The CDR3 region has the DNA TGTGCCAGCAGCTTAGCGCAGGGTGGCGAGCAGTACTTC.

V is TRBV9 and J is TRBJ2-1; the match to TRBD2 covers 7 bases. V gave up 7 bases and J gave up 6 bases; unmatched junction bases: 16. CDR3 size: 16 residues. Germline values: CDR1 SGDLS, CDR2 YYNGEE. The CDR3 DNA reads as TGTGCCAGCCCCTGCCCAGAGGGACTAAGGTTCAATGAGCAGTTCTTC. Its protein product is CASPCPEGLRFNEQFF.

The V call is TRBV7-9, the J call TRBJ1-2; TRBD1 matches 9 bases. The CDR3 is 16 amino acids. Germline V lookup: CDR1 SEHNR, CDR2 FQNEAQ (reference sequence). V trimming: 2 bases; J trimming: 4 bases; junction bases outside the gene matches: 8. The CDR3 protein is CASSLSFPDRGYGYTF. DNA of the CDR3: TGTGCCAGCAGCTTATCTTTCCCGGACAGGGGCTATGGCTACACCTTC.

The genes are TRBV5-6 and TRBJ2-7, with D tentatively TRBD1 (6 bases). Between the trimmed V and J ends, which lost 0 bases and 2 bases, there was a span of 12 bases. CDR1 SGHDT and CDR2 YYEEEE come from the germline V gene. There are 15 residues in the CDR3. DNA of the CDR3: TGTGCCAGCAGCTTGGGGGGGCAGCTAACCTACGAGCAGTACTTC. Translating gives CASSLGGQLTYEQYF.

This sequence joins TRBV4-2 and TRBJ1-1; the D gene is possibly TRBD1 (6 bases). This CDR3 contains 17 residues. Germline V gene lookup returns CDR1 LGHNA and CDR2 YNFKEQ. With 4 bases removed from V and 2 bases from J, the gap between germline ends came to 20 bases. CDR3 nucleotide sequence: TGTGCCAGCAGCCCAAAAGATGGAGGAGGGGGTAACACTGAAGCTTTCTTT. This encodes CASSPKDGGGGNTEAFF.

The chain is built from TRBV7-9 and TRBJ2-7, with D possibly TRBD2 on 6 matching bases. With 5 bases removed from V and 1 base from J, the gap between germline ends came to 18 bases. The CDR3 sequence is 16 residues long. Germline assignment: CDR1 SEHNR and CDR2 FQNEAQ (reference sequence). The DNA of the CDR3 is TGTGCCAGCAGCGAGGGTACTAGCATATTATCCTACGAGCAGTACTTC. Protein: CASSEGTSILSYEQYF.

The chain combines TRBV21-1 with TRBJ2-5; TRBD1 reflects the table's D call only, with no check against the DNA. TRBV21-1 is designated a pseudogene. The CDR3 sequence is 15 residues long. The CDR3 region has the DNA TGTGCCAGCAGCAAAGGGGGACACACCCAAGAGACCCAGTACTTC. Translation: CASSKGGHTQETQYF.

The rearrangement uses TRBV30 and TRBJ2-1, with 10 bases aligning to TRBD2. Germline CDR1 is GTSNPN and CDR2 is SVGIG (reference sequence). The V and J ends lost 8 bases and 4 bases, in that order; junction bases with no gene match: 11. The CDR3 loop spans 15 amino acids. In nucleotides, the CDR3 is TGTGCCACCGACACAAGACTAGCGGGTTACAATGAGCAGTTCTTC. Protein: CATDTRLAGYNEQFF.